Sequencing of this TCR beta chain was carried out in a study of blood T cell repertoires in COVID-19. Study information: Specimens from acute and convalescent COVID-19 originated in the United States, Italy and Spain. PBMCs, B-cell-depleted T cells, or T cells provided the cDNA or gDNA that made up the material.

The junction had 13 bases not matched to a gene; V was cut back by 5 bases and J by 13 bases. Germline CDR1 reads MDHEN; CDR2 reads SYDVKM. This CDR3 is built from 13 residues. Source study methods: Counts of nucleated cells, estimated from reference gene primer amplification, were obtained. The repertoire was sequenced with immunoSEQ multiplex PCR; TCRdb's copy has only in-frame clones and lacks some. V, J and clone size are taken as reported in that table, and D and trimming were inferred from the DNA itself. This table has hundreds of thousands of clones, around nine tenths appearing once. The count of this clone is one.

The J gene is TRBJ1-2, the V gene TRBV28; 7 bases match TRBD1. The sample consisted of peripheral blood. The TCR originated in a young woman with acute or convalescent COVID-19. CDR3 bases: TGTGCCAGCAGTCCCCAACTACGACAGGGTGTCACCTTC. This gives the protein CASSPQLRQGVTF.